Listed below are T cell receptor beta chains from one sample, sequenced in a study of blood T cell repertoires in COVID-19. Clones were read by immunoSEQ multiplex PCR, and TCRdb kept only the in-frame ones, dropping some. This sample has some 150,000 clones, with around nine tenths found just once. Sequenced material: peripheral blood. Receptors were obtained from a woman between 45 and 65 years old with active or convalescent COVID-19. The CDR3 runs from the conserved cysteine through the conserved F or W. The order of the fields is D gene, V gene, clone size, J gene, CDR3 DNA, CDR3 protein. D genes are given only for firm matches. The size of a clone is reported for some rows only, either as once, few or many, or as a class for expanded clones.

d_gene: TRBD1; v_gene: TRBV6-5; abundance: .; j_gene: TRBJ1-1; CDR3nt: TGTGCCAGCAGCCAAAGACAGGGGAGGAACACTGAAGCTTTCTTT; CDR3aa: CASSQRQGRNTEAFF
d_gene: .; v_gene: TRBV5-1; abundance: .; j_gene: TRBJ2-2; CDR3nt: TGCGCCAGCAGCGCACAGGCCGGGGAGCTGTTTTTT; CDR3aa: CASSAQAGELFF
d_gene: TRBD1; v_gene: TRBV27; abundance: .; j_gene: TRBJ2-7; CDR3nt: TGTGCCAGCAGTTTGGACAGGGCTGCCTACGAGCAGTACTTC; CDR3aa: CASSLDRAAYEQYF
d_gene: .; v_gene: TRBV7-2; abundance: .; j_gene: TRBJ2-7; CDR3nt: TGTGCCAGCAGCCGGGCCTACGAGCAGTACTTC; CDR3aa: CASSRAYEQYF
d_gene: TRBD2; v_gene: TRBV27; abundance: .; j_gene: TRBJ2-3; CDR3nt: TGTGCCAGCAGTCCTGGAGCGGGACCCACAGATACGCAGTATTTT; CDR3aa: CASSPGAGPTDTQYF
d_gene: TRBD2; v_gene: TRBV9; abundance: .; j_gene: TRBJ2-5; CDR3nt: TGTGCCAGCAGTGCCCCGGGACTAGCGGGGCCAGGGGACCAGTACTTC; CDR3aa: CASSAPGLAGPGDQYF
d_gene: .; v_gene: TRBV6-2/TRBV6-3; abundance: .; j_gene: TRBJ1-6; CDR3nt: TGTGCCAGCAGTCAGGGATCACCCCTCCACTTT; CDR3aa: CASSQGSPLHF
d_gene: TRBD2; v_gene: TRBV7-9; abundance: .; j_gene: TRBJ2-1; CDR3nt: TGTGCCAGCAGCCCTCAATCGGGACTAGCGGGGTCCTACAATGAGCAGTTCTTC; CDR3aa: CASSPQSGLAGSYNEQFF
d_gene: TRBD1; v_gene: TRBV7-3; abundance: .; j_gene: TRBJ2-3; CDR3nt: TGTGCCAGCTCCGACAGGGGCGCAGATACGCAGTATTTT; CDR3aa: CASSDRGADTQYF
d_gene: TRBD2; v_gene: TRBV24-1; abundance: .; j_gene: TRBJ2-2; CDR3nt: TGTGCCACCTCGACGAGTAGCGGGGGTGACACCGGGGAGCTGTTTTTT; CDR3aa: CATSTSSGGDTGELFF
d_gene: .; v_gene: TRBV12-3/TRBV12-4; abundance: .; j_gene: TRBJ1-6; CDR3nt: TGTGCCAGCAGACGGGGTTGGAATTCACCCCTCCACTTT; CDR3aa: CASRRGWNSPLHF
d_gene: .; v_gene: TRBV20-1; abundance: .; j_gene: TRBJ1-1; CDR3nt: TGCAGTGCTAGAGAGAACAATGAAGCTTTCTTT; CDR3aa: CSARENNEAFF
d_gene: .; v_gene: TRBV28; abundance: .; j_gene: TRBJ2-2; CDR3nt: TGTGCCAGCAGTTTATACCGGTCCAACACCGGGGAGCTGTTTTTT; CDR3aa: CASSLYRSNTGELFF
d_gene: .; v_gene: TRBV5-4; abundance: few; j_gene: TRBJ2-5; CDR3nt: TGTGCCAGCAGCTTTCCCTCTAGTTCCGAGACCCAGTACTTC; CDR3aa: CASSFPSSSETQYF
d_gene: TRBD1; v_gene: TRBV28; abundance: .; j_gene: TRBJ1-2; CDR3nt: TGTGCCAGCAGCCCTACCAGGACAGGTGGCTACACCTTC; CDR3aa: CASSPTRTGGYTF
d_gene: TRBD1; v_gene: TRBV7-9; abundance: .; j_gene: TRBJ2-7; CDR3nt: TGTGCCAGCATGAGATCCGGGACAGACCCCCGCGAGCAGTACTTC; CDR3aa: CASMRSGTDPREQYF
d_gene: .; v_gene: TRBV30; abundance: .; j_gene: TRBJ1-5; CDR3nt: TGTGCCTGGAGTGTACCGTTAGGGGGAGGGGGAAAGCCCCAGCATTTT; CDR3aa: CAWSVPLGGGGKPQHF
d_gene: TRBD2; v_gene: TRBV2; abundance: few; j_gene: TRBJ2-5; CDR3nt: TGTGCCAGCAGAGTTAGCGGGGGGGCCGGAGAGACCCAGTACTTC; CDR3aa: CASRVSGGAGETQYF
d_gene: .; v_gene: TRBV19; abundance: .; j_gene: TRBJ1-3; CDR3nt: TGTGCCAGTAGTATACAACCCCGCAGCTCTGGAAACACCATATATTTT; CDR3aa: CASSIQPRSSGNTIYF
d_gene: .; v_gene: TRBV6-5; abundance: .; j_gene: TRBJ2-3; CDR3nt: TGTGCCAGCAGTTCCCGAACGGATAGCCAAGATACGCAGTATTTT; CDR3aa: CASSSRTDSQDTQYF
d_gene: TRBD2; v_gene: TRBV4-3; abundance: .; j_gene: TRBJ2-7; CDR3nt: TGCGCCAGCAGCCAAGATCTAACGGGACTAGCTACTTCGGAGCAGTACTTC; CDR3aa: CASSQDLTGLATSEQYF
d_gene: .; v_gene: TRBV28; abundance: once; j_gene: TRBJ2-1; CDR3nt: TGTGCCAGCAGTTTTGGGCTAGGGGGACGTTACAATGAGCAGTTCTTC; CDR3aa: CASSFGLGGRYNEQFF
d_gene: TRBD1; v_gene: TRBV6-5; abundance: .; j_gene: TRBJ1-1; CDR3nt: TGTGCCAGCAGTTATCCCGGACAGGGTTGGACTGAAGCTTTCTTT; CDR3aa: CASSYPGQGWTEAFF
d_gene: .; v_gene: TRBV9; abundance: .; j_gene: TRBJ1-2; CDR3nt: TGTGCCAGCAGCCCTGCGGGTGGGGGCACCTATGGCTACACCTTC; CDR3aa: CASSPAGGGTYGYTF
d_gene: .; v_gene: TRBV7-6; abundance: .; j_gene: TRBJ1-2; CDR3nt: TGTGCCAGCAGCCAGTACCAGGGCCTAGCTAACTATGGCTACACCTTC; CDR3aa: CASSQYQGLANYGYTF
d_gene: TRBD2; v_gene: TRBV19; abundance: .; j_gene: TRBJ2-1; CDR3nt: TGTGCCAGTAGTGCGGGGGGATACCTCAATGAGCAGTTCTTC; CDR3aa: CASSAGGYLNEQFF
d_gene: TRBD1; v_gene: TRBV4-2; abundance: .; j_gene: TRBJ1-1; CDR3nt: TGTGCCAGCAGCCAAGGGACAGGGGTGATAGGTTTGAACACTGAAGCTTTCTTT; CDR3aa: CASSQGTGVIGLNTEAFF
d_gene: TRBD1; v_gene: TRBV28; abundance: .; j_gene: TRBJ1-2; CDR3nt: TGTGCCAGCAGTTCGGGACAGGACTATGGCTACACCTTC; CDR3aa: CASSSGQDYGYTF
d_gene: .; v_gene: TRBV21-1; abundance: .; j_gene: TRBJ2-1; CDR3nt: TGTGCCAGCAGCAAAGTTCTATGCAAAACAGGAGGAGGGCACAATGAGCAGTTCTTC; CDR3aa: CASSKVLCKTGGGHNEQFF
d_gene: .; v_gene: TRBV4-3; abundance: .; j_gene: TRBJ2-1; CDR3nt: TGCGCCAGCAGCCCCAGTCCACGAAATGAGCAGTTCTTC; CDR3aa: CASSPSPRNEQFF
d_gene: .; v_gene: TRBV6-6; abundance: once; j_gene: TRBJ1-3; CDR3nt: TGTGCCAGCAGTTACTCGACAGGTCGCTCTGGAAACACCATATATTTT; CDR3aa: CASSYSTGRSGNTIYF
d_gene: .; v_gene: TRBV18; abundance: .; j_gene: TRBJ2-5; CDR3nt: TGTGCCAGCTCACCGGTTGGGGGGAAGACCCAGTACTTC; CDR3aa: CASSPVGGKTQYF
d_gene: .; v_gene: TRBV6-5; abundance: .; j_gene: TRBJ1-5; CDR3nt: TGTGCCAGCACCAATGAAGTAGGCAATCAGCCCCAGCATTTT; CDR3aa: CASTNEVGNQPQHF
d_gene: TRBD1; v_gene: TRBV10-1; abundance: .; j_gene: TRBJ1-2; CDR3nt: TGCGCCAGCAGTTGTGACAGGGGGATCCTCCATGGCTACACCTTC; CDR3aa: CASSCDRGILHGYTF
d_gene: TRBD2; v_gene: TRBV10-3; abundance: .; j_gene: TRBJ2-7; CDR3nt: TGTGCCACGGGCGGGAGTCCGGCCTACGAGCAGTACTTC; CDR3aa: CATGGSPAYEQYF
d_gene: .; v_gene: TRBV27; abundance: .; j_gene: TRBJ1-5; CDR3nt: TGTGCCAGCAGTTTAGGGGGGGCCACCAATCAGCCCCAGCATTTT; CDR3aa: CASSLGGATNQPQHF
d_gene: .; v_gene: TRBV19; abundance: .; j_gene: TRBJ2-3; CDR3nt: TGTGCCAGTAGTAGGGGCTCTGGGGCGGCGCGGAATGCAGATACGCAGTATTTT; CDR3aa: CASSRGSGAARNADTQYF
d_gene: TRBD1; v_gene: TRBV19; abundance: .; j_gene: TRBJ1-4; CDR3nt: TGTGCCAGTAGTATCCTCCCGGGACAGGGACAAAAACTGTTTTTT; CDR3aa: CASSILPGQGQKLFF
d_gene: .; v_gene: TRBV27; abundance: .; j_gene: TRBJ2-3; CDR3nt: TGTGCCAGCAGTCACTACGGGAGAGGGGGCACAGATACGCAGTATTTT; CDR3aa: CASSHYGRGGTDTQYF